One sample yielded the 21 T cell receptor beta chains listed below, sequenced in a study of T cell responses to AZD1222 COVID-19 vaccine. The repertoire was sequenced with immunoSEQ multiplex PCR; TCRdb's copy has only in-frame clones and lacks some. The sample holds tens of thousands of clones, more than 75% seen once. Source: peripheral blood, taken on day 0 of AZD1222 vaccination. Every receptor here comes from an adult in good health.

This chain uses TRBV27 with TRBJ1-5; 7 bases align to TRBD1. V lost 5 bases and J lost 9; bases outside the gene matches: 10. The CDR3 extends over 14 amino acids. Germline V lookup: CDR1 MNHEY, CDR2 SMNVEV (reference sequence). The CDR3 bases are TGTGCCAGCAGTCCCGAACAGGGGCGAGGGCCCCAGCATTTT. This translates into CASSPEQGRGPQHF.

The chain has TRBV23-1 and TRBJ1-1, with D unclear. TRBV23-1 is labeled an ORF, and its function is uncertain. Between the trimmed V and J ends, which lost 6 bases and 3 bases, there was a span of 17 bases. The CDR3 contains 15 residues. The CDR3 spells CASSRGITHDTEAFF. CDR3 DNA sequence: TGCGCCAGCAGCCGAGGGATTACCCACGACACTGAAGCTTTCTTT.

The J gene is TRBJ1-4, the V gene TRBV6-6; D call uncertain. The V end lost 6 bases, the J end lost 6 bases, and 8 bases lay between the germline ends. The CDR3 is made up of 12 amino acids. CDR1 and CDR2 from the germline V gene are MNHNY and SVGAGI (reference sequence). CDR3: CASRGNDEKLFF. In DNA, the CDR3 is TGTGCCAGCAGGGGAAATGATGAAAAACTGTTTTTT.

The chain joins TRBV30 to TRBJ1-4; unclear D gene. The CDR3 is made up of 14 amino acids. Trimming cost V 0 bases and J 5 bases, with 10 bases left between them. Per the germline V gene, CDR1 is GTSNPN and CDR2 is SVGIG (reference sequence). The CDR3 DNA reads TGTGCCTGGAGTGTAACCGGGAAGAATGAAAAACTGTTTTTT. Residues: CAWSVTGKNEKLFF.

The chain uses TRBV4-2 and TRBJ2-1, with 7 bases identical to TRBD2. There are 14 residues in the CDR3. V was pared by 4 bases and J by 6 bases, with 6 bases of the junction left unmatched. The germline V gene encodes CDR1 LGHNA and CDR2 YNFKEQ. The CDR3 DNA follows: TGTGCCAGCAGCCCCCGGGCTAGCGGCAATGAGCAGTTCTTC. This translates into CASSPRASGNEQFF.

CDR3 sequence (DNA): TGTGCCAGTAGTACCCTCGGAGAGACCCAGTACTTC. Translating gives CASSTLGETQYF. This rearrangement joins TRBV19 to TRBJ2-5; no reliable D call. Germline CDR1 LNHDA, CDR2 SQIVND (reference sequence). V was shortened by 4 bases and J by 4 bases, with 7 bases between the two germline ends. The CDR3 covers 12 residues.

The genes are TRBV19 and TRBJ2-2; 7 bases fit TRBD1. Losses at the gene ends were 2 bases for V and 7 bases for J; bases not matched to a gene: 7. Germline V gene sequence: CDR1 LNHDA, CDR2 SQIVND (reference sequence). This CDR3 contains 15 residues. CDR3: CASSISGGNVGELFF. The CDR3 DNA is TGTGCCAGTAGTATATCAGGGGGTAATGTCGGGGAGCTGTTTTTT.

The genes are TRBV19 and TRBJ1-5, with 8 bases that match TRBD1. The CDR3 has 14 amino acids. Per the germline V gene, CDR1 is LNHDA and CDR2 is SQIVND (reference sequence). Trimming at V came to 5 bases and at J to 8 bases, leaving 8 bases not matched to a gene. CDR3 DNA sequence: TGTGCCAGTAGTTCAGGGGGCCAAATAGAGCCCCAGCATTTT. Translating gives CASSSGGQIEPQHF. Supplemented by reference TRBV19 and TRBJ1-5, the full variable domain reads DGGITQSPKYLFRKEGQNVTLSCEQNLNHDAMYWYRQDPGQGLRLIYYSQIVNDFQKGDIAEGYSVSREKKESFPLTVTSAQKNPTAFYLCASSSGGQIEPQHFGDGTRLSIL.

The chain combines TRBV15 with TRBJ1-3; 9 bases fit TRBD1. The CDR3 has 14 residues. With V trimmed by 3 bases and J by 5 bases, 2 bases remained unmatched. Germline CDR1 LNHNV, CDR2 YYDKDF (reference sequence). DNA of the CDR3: TGTGCCACCAGCAGGGACAGGGGTAGAAACACCATATATTTT. It yields the protein CATSRDRGRNTIYF.

The chain links TRBV18 to TRBJ1-3, with unresolved D. Germline V gene sequence: CDR1 KGHSH, CDR2 LQKENI. Between the trimmed V and J ends, which lost 3 bases and 0 bases, there was a span of 6 bases. This CDR3 is built from 14 residues. This CDR3 reads CASSPTNSGNTIYF. The DNA for the CDR3 is TGTGCCAGCTCACCGACGAACTCTGGAAACACCATATATTTT.

The CDR3 nucleotides read TGTGCCAGCACCCTGCCGGGACTACAAAGGGAGACCCAGTACTTC. Amino acid sequence: CASTLPGLQRETQYF. The chain has TRBV6-4 and TRBJ2-5; 7 nucleotides match TRBD2. CDR1 MRHNA and CDR2 SNTAGT come from the germline V gene. V lost 7 bases to trimming and J lost 5 bases; unmatched junction nucleotides: 13. The CDR3 consists of 15 residues.

This clone was seen more than once but under ten times. The chain is built from TRBV6-5 and TRBJ1-6, with a tentative D call TRBD1 (5 bases). Germline V gene data show CDR1 as MNHEY and CDR2 as SVGAGI. The CDR3 is 13 amino acids. The chain's CDR3 is CACRGTDNSPLHF. The CDR3 coding sequence is TGTGCTTGTCGGGGGACCGATAATTCACCCCTCCACTTT.

The genes are TRBV30 and TRBJ1-1; D gene ambiguous. Germline V gene data show CDR1 as GTSNPN and CDR2 as SVGIG (reference sequence). This CDR3 region has 15 residues. Trimming left V 2 bases short and J 4 bases short, with 17 bases between. The CDR3 protein is CAWSSSPLPGTEAFF. DNA of the CDR3: TGTGCCTGGAGTTCAAGCCCCCTACCCGGCACTGAAGCTTTCTTT. Variable domain in full (rest from reference TRBV30 and TRBJ1-1): SQTIHQWPATLVQPVGSPLSLECTVEGTSNPNLYWYRQAAGRGLQLLFYSVGIGQISSEVPQNLSASRPQDRQFILSSKKLLLSDSGFYLCAWSSSPLPGTEAFFGQGTRLTVV.

The chain links TRBV18 to TRBJ1-2; D is unresolved. The CDR3 has 14 amino acids. Germline V lookup: CDR1 KGHSH, CDR2 LQKENI. The V end was cut by 2 bases, the J end by 2 bases, with 9 bases between. CDR3 sequence reads: CASSPNGRNYGYTF. DNA for the CDR3: TGTGCCAGCTCACCAAATGGGCGAAACTATGGCTACACCTTC.

The gene calls are TRBV19 and TRBJ1-3, with 7 bases matching TRBD1. Germline CDR1 reads LNHDA; CDR2 reads SQIVND (reference sequence). J lost 2 bases, V lost 6 bases, and 1 base had no gene match. This CDR3 spans 13 amino acids. For the CDR3, the DNA is TGTGCCAGTAGGCAGGGGGCTGGAAACACCATATATTTT. The encoded protein is CASRQGAGNTIYF. Full variable domain (rest looked up from reference TRBV19 and TRBJ1-3): DGGITQSPKYLFRKEGQNVTLSCEQNLNHDAMYWYRQDPGQGLRLIYYSQIVNDFQKGDIAEGYSVSREKKESFPLTVTSAQKNPTAFYLCASRQGAGNTIYFGEGSWLTVV.

This chain uses TRBV4-2 with TRBJ2-3, with D possibly matching TRBD2 (6 bases). CDR1 LGHNA and CDR2 YNFKEQ come from the germline V gene. Trimming removed 1 base from V and 1 base from J, with 15 bases in between. The CDR3 has 17 amino acids. The CDR3 here is CASSQGEEWGRTDTQYF. For the CDR3, the DNA is TGTGCCAGCAGCCAAGGGGAGGAGTGGGGCCGCACAGATACGCAGTATTTT.

V gene TRBV4-1 combines with J gene TRBJ1-3; D not certain. Looked up from germline, CDR1 is MGHRA and CDR2 is YSYEKL. CDR3 length equals 16 residues. Trimming pared 0 bases from V and 0 bases from J, leaving 9 bases between. CDR3: CASSQESYFSGNTIYF. CDR3 coding DNA: TGCGCCAGCAGCCAAGAATCCTATTTCTCTGGAAACACCATATATTTT.

On this clone: A read error may produce the germline difference seen at one junction end. The V and J genes are TRBV13 and TRBJ1-1; unclear D gene. This CDR3 has 16 amino acids. Germline V gene sequence: CDR1 PRHDT, CDR2 FYEKMQ (reference sequence). The CDR3 loop reads CASSLGSRVVNTEAFF. In nucleotides, the CDR3 is TGTGCCAGCAGCCTAGGGAGTCGGGTGGTGAACACTGAAGCTTTCTTT.

The chain recombines TRBV7-2 with TRBJ2-7; TRBD2 matches at 11 bases. This CDR3 region has 14 residues. V gave up 5 bases and J gave up 5 bases; unmatched junction bases: 5. The germline gives CDR1 SGHTA, CDR2 FQGNSA. CDR3 amino acids: CASSPSGRNHEQYF. CDR3 DNA sequence: TGTGCCAGCAGCCCTAGCGGGAGGAACCACGAGCAGTACTTC.

The rearrangement links TRBV3-1 (or the pseudogene TRBV3-2) to TRBJ1-1; TRBD1 agrees at 7 bases. Trimming removed 0 bases from V and 11 bases from J; junction bases left unmatched: 6. The CDR3 is 13 residues long. Germline V lookup: CDR1 LGHDT, CDR2 YNNKEL (reference sequence). CDR3 bases: TGTGCCAGCAGCCAAGATCGGGCAGGGGGTGCTTTCTTT. Its protein is CASSQDRAGGAFF.

The chain combines TRBV7-9 with TRBJ2-7; D is perhaps TRBD1 or TRBD2 (6 bases each). The CDR3 consists of 15 residues. V lost 2 bases and J 2 bases, leaving 13 bases between the germline ends. CDR1 is SEHNR, CDR2 FQNEAQ, per germline (reference sequence). CDR3 DNA sequence: TGTGCCAGCAGCTTAAATCGAGGGGGGACCTACGAGCAGTACTTC. Translation gives CASSLNRGGTYEQYF.